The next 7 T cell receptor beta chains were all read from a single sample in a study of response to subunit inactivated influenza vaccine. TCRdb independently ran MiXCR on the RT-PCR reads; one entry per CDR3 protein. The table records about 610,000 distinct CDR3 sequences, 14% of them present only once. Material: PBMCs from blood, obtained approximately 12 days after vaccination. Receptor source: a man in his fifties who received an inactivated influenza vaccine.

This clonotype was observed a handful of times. This CDR3 reads CAISGGTADPTNEQYF. CDR3 in DNA: TGTGCCATCAGTGGCGGGACAGCGGACCCCACCAACGAGCAGTACTTC. This rearrangement joins TRBV10-3 to TRBJ2-7; a possible D gene is TRBD1 (7 bases). Trimming took off 4 bases at V and 5 bases at J, with 21 bases between the two ends. CDR1 ENHRY and CDR2 SYGVKD come from the germline V gene. The CDR3 runs to 16 residues.

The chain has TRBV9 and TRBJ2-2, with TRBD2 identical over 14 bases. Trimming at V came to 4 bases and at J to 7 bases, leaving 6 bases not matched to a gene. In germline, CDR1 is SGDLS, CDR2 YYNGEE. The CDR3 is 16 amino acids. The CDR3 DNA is TGTGCCAGCAGCAAGGGACTAGCGGGAGAGGTCGGGGAGCTGTTTTTT. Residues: CASSKGLAGEVGELFF.

The CDR3 bases are TGTGCCCGCTTCTCGGGTGGGGTCCAAGAGACCCAGTACTTC. This sequence encodes CARFSGGVQETQYF. V and J are TRBV12-3 or TRBV12-4 and TRBJ2-5, with no clear D. This CDR3 is built from 14 residues. Trimming took 11 bases from V and 1 from J, leaving 17 bases between them.

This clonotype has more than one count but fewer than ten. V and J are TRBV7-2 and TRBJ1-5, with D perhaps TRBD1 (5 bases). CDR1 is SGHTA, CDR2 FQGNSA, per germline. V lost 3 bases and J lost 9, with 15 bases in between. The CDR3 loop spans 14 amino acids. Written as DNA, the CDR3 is TGTGCCAGCAGCTTTAAGGGAGGGGCAGGGCCCCAGCATTTT. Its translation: CASSFKGGAGPQHF.

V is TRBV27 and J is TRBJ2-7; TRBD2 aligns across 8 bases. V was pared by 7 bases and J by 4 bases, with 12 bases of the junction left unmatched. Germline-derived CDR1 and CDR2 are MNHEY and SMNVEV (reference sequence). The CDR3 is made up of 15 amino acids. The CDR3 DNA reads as TGTGCCAGCAAGTATCAAGGGACTAGTCTATACGAGCAGTACTTC. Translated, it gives CASKYQGTSLYEQYF.

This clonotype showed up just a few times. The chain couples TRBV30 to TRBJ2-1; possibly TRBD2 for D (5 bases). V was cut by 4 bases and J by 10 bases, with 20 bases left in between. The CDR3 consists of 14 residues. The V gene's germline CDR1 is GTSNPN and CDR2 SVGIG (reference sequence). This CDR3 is CAWIGVRGGREQFF. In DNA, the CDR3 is TGTGCCTGGATTGGCGTCCGAGGAGGTCGCGAGCAGTTCTTC.

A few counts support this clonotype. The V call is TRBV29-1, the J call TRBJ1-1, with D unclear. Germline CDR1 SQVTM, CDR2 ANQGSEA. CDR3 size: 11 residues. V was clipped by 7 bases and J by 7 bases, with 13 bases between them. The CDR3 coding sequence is TGCAGCGCCGGGTCCCGGGGTGAAGCTTTCTTT. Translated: CSAGSRGEAFF.